A single sample is the source of the 19 T cell receptor beta chains below, sequenced in a study of CD8 T cells in ankylosing spondylitis. Study-level points and caveats: Typical of ankylosing spondylitis blood, it appeared, was a TCR beta motif of about eight highly homologous variants.

TCRdb ran MiXCR on the 5' RACE reads and lists one entry per CDR3 protein. The repertoire consists of roughly 490,000 distinct CDR3 sequences, with roughly 5.3% occurring once and the leading ten covering under 4.5%. These receptors lack a known antigen. The sample was blood, either unsorted or a sorted T cell fraction (not recorded which). These TCRs come from a male donor with ankylosing spondylitis.

This clonotype was seen at least ten times. An end of the junction differs from the germline gene, which may be a read error. The V call is TRBV15, the J call TRBJ2-7; D unresolved. CDR3 size: 13 residues. Per germline, CDR1 LNHNV and CDR2 YYDKDF (reference sequence). CDR3: CVTSSPDNEGQYF. The DNA for the CDR3 is TGTGTCACCAGCAGTCCCGACAACGAAGGGCAGTACTTC.

At least ten counts were recorded for this clonotype. The chain carries TRBV10-3 and TRBJ2-3; 8 positions match TRBD2. The length of the CDR3 is 15 residues. V gave up 4 bases and J gave up 4 bases; unmatched junction bases: 7. Germline CDR1 is ENHRY and CDR2 is SYGVKD. The CDR3 DNA reads as TGTGCCATCAGTGTGTCAAGCGGGAGAGCAGATACGCAGTATTTT. Translating gives CAISVSSGRADTQYF.

This clonotype was seen ten or more times. J is TRBJ2-3 and V is TRBV5-1; 9 nucleotides match TRBD2. Per germline, CDR1 SGHRS and CDR2 YFSETQ. Trimming took 1 base from V and 6 from J; bases not matched to a gene: 6. The CDR3 spans 15 residues. CDR3 protein: CASSLLAGVADTQYF. CDR3 nucleotides: TGCGCCAGCAGCTTGTTAGCGGGAGTGGCGGATACGCAGTATTTT.

This clonotype has ten or more counts. The chain carries TRBV4-2 and TRBJ2-5; possible D gene TRBD1, 6 bases. Trimming took 1 base from V and 5 from J, leaving 14 bases between them. The CDR3 is 15 residues long. The germline gives CDR1 LGHNA, CDR2 YNFKEQ. In DNA form, the CDR3 reads TGTGCCAGCAGCCAAGTGGGACATGATGCGGAGACCCAGTACTTC. This sequence encodes CASSQVGHDAETQYF.

At least ten counts were recorded for this clonotype. CDR3 sequence (DNA): TGTGCCACCGCCGGGACTAGCGGGAGGCCTGAGCAGTACTTC. As protein: CATAGTSGRPEQYF. J is TRBJ2-7 and V is TRBV27; 15 bases map to TRBD2. J gave up 7 bases and V 10 bases, and 8 bases lay outside the gene matches. Germline CDR1 and CDR2: MNHEY and SMNVEV (reference sequence). The CDR3 contains 14 residues.

This clonotype came up a few times. The V and J genes are TRBV15 and TRBJ2-3; D is uncertain. The V gene lost 0 bases and the J gene lost 3 bases, with 10 bases spanning the gap. CDR3 length equals 15 residues. The germline gives CDR1 LNHNV, CDR2 YYDKDF (reference sequence). The CDR3 reads CATSRDLHYTDTQYF. The CDR3, as DNA: TGTGCCACCAGCAGAGATCTTCACTATACAGATACGCAGTATTTT. Filled out from reference TRBV15 and TRBJ2-3, the complete variable domain reads DAMVIQNPRYQVTQFGKPVTLSCSQTLNHNVMYWYQQKSSQAPKLLFHYYDKDFNNEADTPDNFQSRRPNTSFCFLDIRSPGLGDTAMYLCATSRDLHYTDTQYFGPGTRLTVL.

This clonotype was counted ten times or more. The V call is TRBV20-1, the J call TRBJ1-1; D unresolved. From germline, CDR1 is DFQATT and CDR2 SNEGSKA (reference sequence). V was clipped by 6 bases and J by 11 bases, with 16 bases between them. This CDR3 comprises 11 residues. The CDR3 sequence: CSAPGGLGAFF. The CDR3 DNA sequence: TGCAGTGCCCCGGGCGGCCTCGGGGCTTTCTTT.

This clonotype was observed many times. This chain's CDR3 is CASSFRGLLGETQYF. In DNA, the CDR3 is TGTGCCAGCAGCTTCCGGGGTCTTTTAGGAGAGACCCAGTACTTC. The chain employs TRBV7-9 and TRBJ2-5; tentatively, D is TRBD2 (5 bases). Germline V gives CDR1 SEHNR, CDR2 FQNEAQ (reference sequence). With 3 bases removed from V and 4 bases from J, the gap between germline ends came to 15 bases. The CDR3 length is 15 residues.

At least ten counts were recorded for this clonotype. The rearrangement uses TRBV28 and TRBJ1-2; 8 bases align to TRBD1. V dropped 3 bases and J dropped 0; count of bases not matched to a gene: 0. Germline CDR1 MDHEN, CDR2 SYDVKM. This CDR3 has 14 residues. CDR3 coding DNA: TGTGCCAGCAGTTTGACAGGGGCTAACTATGGCTACACCTTC. Translated: CASSLTGANYGYTF.

The table lists this clonotype with many counts. The chain uses TRBV9 and TRBJ2-1; D call uncertain. Trimming removed 2 bases from V and 0 bases from J, with 15 bases in between. The germline gives CDR1 SGDLS, CDR2 YYNGEE. The CDR3 loop spans 17 amino acids. CDR3 in DNA: TGTGCCAGCAGCGTTACCTACGGCCCGAGCTCCTACAATGAGCAGTTCTTC. Translation gives CASSVTYGPSSYNEQFF.

This clonotype appeared many times. The CDR3 nucleotides read TGTGCCAGCAGTTTGACAGGGATAGGTAACTACGAGCAGTACTTC. As protein: CASSLTGIGNYEQYF. V gene TRBV7-2 combines with J gene TRBJ2-7; the match to TRBD1 covers 7 bases. CDR1 SGHTA and CDR2 FQGNSA come from the germline V gene. This CDR3 is 15 amino acids long. The V and J ends lost 6 bases and 3 bases, in that order; junction bases with no gene match: 11.

This clonotype was detected ten times or more. V gene TRBV20-1 combines with J gene TRBJ2-1; D possibly corresponds to TRBD2 (5 bases). Trimming cost V 6 bases and J 0 bases, with 12 bases left between them. Germline-derived CDR1 and CDR2 are DFQATT and SNEGSKA (reference sequence). The CDR3 length is 14 residues. CDR3 region: CSATDSFSYNEQFF. The DNA of the CDR3 is TGCAGTGCCACGGACTCCTTCTCCTACAATGAGCAGTTCTTC.

This clonotype was seen many times. The chain joins TRBV29-1 to TRBJ1-1; perhaps TRBD1 as D (6 bases). Germline assignment: CDR1 SQVTM and CDR2 ANQGSEA. V shed 6 bases and J shed 3 bases, with 14 bases lying between them. This CDR3 region has 13 residues. CDR3 nucleotides: TGCAGCGTGAGGGGGTATAGGGACACTGAAGCTTTCTTT. It translates to CSVRGYRDTEAFF.

This clonotype was counted between two and nine times. The chain is built from TRBV7-2 and TRBJ2-7; a possible D gene is TRBD2 (6 bases). V gave up 4 bases and J gave up 2 bases, with 12 bases separating them. The CDR3 consists of 14 residues. The V gene's germline CDR1 is SGHTA and CDR2 FQGNSA. CDR3 in amino acids: CASSWGLGPYEQYF. CDR3 coding DNA: TGTGCCAGCAGCTGGGGACTGGGTCCCTACGAGCAGTACTTC.

In its sample, this clonotype was seen many times. The CDR3 sequence: CASSLRTGSANLYEQYF. CDR3 DNA sequence: TGTGCCAGCAGCTTACGGACAGGGAGTGCAAATCTATACGAGCAGTACTTC. This chain connects TRBV7-2 to TRBJ2-7; 8 nucleotides match TRBD1. The CDR3 sequence is 17 residues long. Looked up from germline, CDR1 is SGHTA and CDR2 is FQGNSA. Trimming took 2 bases from V and 4 from J; bases not matched to a gene: 13.

Many counts were recorded for this clonotype. The rearrangement joins TRBV20-1 to TRBJ1-2, with D uncertain. The germline V gene has CDR1 DFQATT and CDR2 SNEGSKA (reference sequence). The CDR3 has 14 residues. Trimming left V 6 bases short and J 7 bases short, with 21 bases between. Here the CDR3 DNA reads TGCAGTGCCAGCCTAAAGGCGGAGGCGGGTGGCTACACCTTC. Residues: CSASLKAEAGGYTF.

The chain combines TRBV4-1 with TRBJ2-7; TRBD1 matches at 11 bases. V shed 5 bases and J 4 bases; nucleotides not matched to a gene: 4. The V gene's germline CDR1 is MGHRA and CDR2 YSYEKL. The CDR3 consists of 14 residues. CDR3 DNA sequence: TGCGCCAGCAGCGACGGACAGGGGGCTTACGAGCAGTACTTC. Translated, it gives CASSDGQGAYEQYF.

There are many counts of this clonotype. The chain carries TRBV12-3 or TRBV12-4 and TRBJ2-7; D is possibly TRBD1 (5 bases). Trimming shortened V by 6 bases and J by 0 bases, and 12 bases separated the two germline ends. The CDR3 covers 14 residues. Here the CDR3 reads CASRYGANSYEQYF. The CDR3 nucleotides are TGTGCCAGCAGGTATGGGGCCAACTCCTACGAGCAGTACTTC.

This clonotype was detected many times. The genes are TRBV28 and TRBJ2-7; D is perhaps TRBD1 (6 bases). The V gene lost 2 bases and the J gene lost 2 bases, with 10 bases spanning the gap. The germline CDR1 and CDR2 sequences are MDHEN and SYDVKM. The CDR3 sequence is 14 residues long. Here the CDR3 reads CASSLGTIPYEQYF. The CDR3 DNA sequence: TGTGCCAGCAGTTTAGGGACAATACCCTACGAGCAGTACTTC. Drawing the rest from reference TRBV28 and TRBJ2-7, the complete variable domain is DVKVTQSSRYLVKRTGEKVFLECVQDMDHENMFWYRQDPGLGLRLIYFSYDVKMKEKGDIPEGYSVSREKKERFSLILESASTNQTSMYLCASSLGTIPYEQYFGPGTRLTVT.